These 29 T cell receptor beta chains were sequenced from one sample in a study of long-term antiretroviral therapy in people with HIV. Version v3.0 of the immunoSEQ assay ran at survey level. Sequencing was performed with immunoSEQ multiplex PCR; in TCRdb, only in-frame clones are kept and a portion is missing. The sample comprises around 30,000 clones, roughly 73% of which are singletons, and about 9.3% rests with the top ten. Sequences were derived from unsorted PBMCs, sampled 1.5 years before starting antiretroviral therapy. The source is a man younger than 35 with HIV.

This sequence joins TRBV19 and TRBJ1-5; 10 nucleotides match TRBD1. The CDR3 consists of 16 residues. Germline CDR1 LNHDA, CDR2 SQIVND (reference sequence). With 10 bases clipped from V and 1 base from J, the junction kept 10 bases outside the gene matches. Here the CDR3 reads CATHPGTGVSNQPQHF. The DNA for the CDR3 is TGTGCCACTCATCCAGGGACAGGGGTGAGCAATCAGCCCCAGCATTTT.

This sequence joins TRBV10-3 and TRBJ1-3, with unresolved D. V was shortened by 2 bases and J by 3 bases, with 5 bases between the two germline ends. CDR1 is ENHRY, CDR2 SYGVKD, per germline. The CDR3 spans 13 residues. CDR3 sequence: CAISEGDGNTIYF. The CDR3 DNA sequence: TGTGCCATCAGTGAGGGTGATGGAAACACCATATATTTT.

The chain is built from TRBV19 and TRBJ2-2; 11 bases line up with TRBD2. The CDR3 is 14 amino acids. V was clipped by 7 bases and J by 3 bases; unmatched bases: 1. From germline, CDR1 is LNHDA and CDR2 SQIVND (reference sequence). The CDR3 sequence: CASKLAGDTGELFF. The CDR3 DNA reads as TGTGCCAGTAAACTAGCGGGGGACACCGGGGAGCTGTTTTTT.

This rearrangement joins TRBV6-4 to TRBJ2-2; TRBD2 aligns across 7 bases. The CDR3 runs to 18 residues. The trim removed 0 bases at V and 3 bases at J, leaving 10 bases unmatched. Per the germline V gene, CDR1 is MRHNA and CDR2 is SNTAGT. CDR3 in amino acids: CASSDSSRGGDDTGELFF. CDR3 coding DNA: TGTGCCAGCAGTGACTCGAGTCGGGGAGGGGACGACACCGGGGAGCTGTTTTTT.

This sequence joins TRBV5-6 and TRBJ1-4; 7 bases are a match to TRBD1. Looked up from germline, CDR1 is SGHDT and CDR2 is YYEEEE. This CDR3 has 15 amino acids. The V and J ends lost 6 bases and 7 bases, in that order; junction bases with no gene match: 12. The CDR3 region is CASTYAGGAGEKLFF. In nucleotides, the CDR3 is TGTGCCAGCACCTACGCAGGGGGAGCAGGTGAAAAACTGTTTTTT.

The rearrangement links TRBV12-5 to TRBJ2-5; the D is unclear. V gave up 4 bases and J gave up 5 bases, with 5 bases separating them. The CDR3 is made up of 11 amino acids. Germline V gene data show CDR1 as LGHNT and CDR2 as FRNRAP. The CDR3 DNA reads TGTGCTAGTGGTTCGCGGGAGACCCAGTACTTC. This encodes CASGSRETQYF.

J is TRBJ1-6 and V is TRBV7-9; no clear D. Per germline, CDR1 SEHNR and CDR2 FQNEAQ (reference sequence). The CDR3 spans 12 residues. V lost 1 base and J lost 10, with 5 bases in between. The CDR3: CASSLERSPLHF. In DNA form, the CDR3 reads TGTGCCAGCAGCTTAGAGCGATCACCCCTCCACTTT.

On this clone itself: At one end the junction does not follow the germline gene, possibly because of a read error. The chain uses TRBV7-7 and TRBJ2-5; D is unclear. CDR1 and CDR2 from the germline V gene are SSHAT and FNYEAQ (reference sequence). The CDR3 consists of 14 residues. The CDR3 DNA reads TGTGCTAGCAGCTGGTTGGGCGGACAAGAGACCCAGTACTTC. The encoded protein is CASSWLGGQETQYF.

The count of this clone is one. The CDR3 sequence is CARSSLGTGFYEQYF. CDR3 sequence (DNA): TGTGCCAGAAGCTCCCTAGGGACAGGTTTTTACGAGCAGTACTTC. The chain is built from TRBV5-3 and TRBJ2-7; 8 bases line up with TRBD1. TRBV5-3 is designated an ORF whose function remains uncertain. This CDR3 has 15 amino acids. With 3 bases clipped from V and 4 bases from J, the junction kept 9 bases outside the gene matches.

This chain links TRBV28 with TRBJ1-3, with D maybe TRBD1 (5 bases). The V end was cut by 7 bases, the J end by 4 bases, with 14 bases between. CDR3 length: 14 residues. Germline V CDR1 and CDR2: MDHEN, SYDVKM. CDR3 in DNA: TGTGCCAGCATTACTCCGGGACCGGGAAACACCATATATTTT. It codes for CASITPGPGNTIYF.

This clone has a single count. The chain couples TRBV4-2 to TRBJ2-1, with D maybe TRBD2 (6 bases). Trimming left V 4 bases short and J 3 bases short, with 19 bases between. The CDR3 totals 17 residues. From germline, CDR1 is LGHNA and CDR2 YNFKEQ. In DNA form, the CDR3 reads TGTGCCAGCAGCCGAGGATCCGTAGCGGAGGACTACAATGAGCAGTTCTTC. Translated, it gives CASSRGSVAEDYNEQFF.

This chain links TRBV5-6 with TRBJ2-2, with D unclear. Germline loops: CDR1 SGHDT, CDR2 YYEEEE. The V gene lost 0 bases and the J gene lost 4 bases, with 13 bases spanning the gap. This CDR3 spans 16 amino acids. The CDR3 is CASSLGQKLITGELFF. CDR3 in DNA: TGTGCCAGCAGCTTGGGGCAGAAATTAATCACCGGGGAGCTGTTTTTT.

The CDR3 spells CASSLNQGASGYTF. The DNA of the CDR3 is TGTGCCAGCAGCTTAAACCAGGGGGCCTCTGGCTACACCTTC. The chain employs TRBV6-1 and TRBJ1-2; 8 positions match TRBD1. CDR1 and CDR2 (germline): MNHNS, SASEGT. Germline trimming cut 6 bases from V and 7 bases from J; bases unmatched to any gene: 10. The CDR3 sequence is 14 residues long.

The rearrangement joins TRBV5-1 to TRBJ1-6, with 8 bases matching TRBD1. This CDR3 is 15 amino acids long. Germline V gene lookup returns CDR1 SGHRS and CDR2 YFSETQ. Germline trimming cut 4 bases from V and 6 bases from J; bases unmatched to any gene: 6. The CDR3 loop is CASSVNQGANSPLHF. In DNA, the CDR3 is TGCGCCAGCAGCGTAAATCAGGGGGCTAATTCACCCCTCCACTTT. Variable domain in full (rest from reference TRBV5-1 and TRBJ1-6): KAGVTQTPRYLIKTRGQQVTLSCSPISGHRSVSWYQQTPGQGLQFLFEYFSETQRNKGNFPGRFSGRQFSNSRSEMNVSTLELGDSALYLCASSVNQGANSPLHFGNGTRLTVT.

The J gene is TRBJ2-1, the V gene TRBV30; D gene unclear. Germline V gene data show CDR1 as GTSNPN and CDR2 as SVGIG (reference sequence). V was cut by 2 bases and J by 0 bases, with 14 bases left in between. CDR3 length: 16 amino acids. In DNA, the CDR3 is TGTGCCTGGAGTTTTTTAGGCGGAAGCTCCTACAATGAGCAGTTCTTC. It specifies CAWSFLGGSSYNEQFF.

This chain connects TRBV29-1 to TRBJ1-2, with 11 bases fitting TRBD1. CDR1 and CDR2 (germline): SQVTM, ANQGSEA. The J segment lost 8 bases and the V segment lost 7 bases, leaving 9 bases of the junction unmatched. This CDR3 contains 13 residues. CDR3 amino acids: CSGGQGDIIGYTF. The CDR3 DNA reads TGCAGCGGGGGACAGGGGGATATCATCGGCTACACCTTC. Combining the CDR3 with reference TRBV29-1 and TRBJ1-2 gives the whole variable domain SAVISQKPSRDICQRGTSLTIQCQVDSQVTMMFWYRQQPGQSLTLIATANQGSEATYESGFVIDKFPISRPNLTFSTLTVSNMSPEDSSIYLCSGGQGDIIGYTFGSGTRLTVV.

CDR3 protein: CASSLRQGVTGELFF. The CDR3 coding sequence is TGTGCCAGCAGCTTACGGCAGGGGGTCACCGGGGAGCTGTTTTTT. The chain joins TRBV7-9 to TRBJ2-2, with TRBD1 matching 7 bases. CDR1 and CDR2 (germline): SEHNR, FQNEAQ (reference sequence). The length of the CDR3 is 15 residues. V lost 2 bases and J lost 4; bases outside the gene matches: 4.

J is TRBJ2-5 and V is TRBV5-6, with 8 nucleotides matching TRBD1. The J call may not be correct, given that the DNA end is closer to TRBJ2-7. Germline V gene lookup returns CDR1 SGHDT and CDR2 YYEEEE. The CDR3 is 14 residues long. The CDR3 sequence is CASSLADRGYEQYF. The DNA of the CDR3 is TGTGCCAGCAGCTTGGCCGACAGGGGTTACGAGCAGTACTTC.

This chain joins TRBV27 and TRBJ2-7; 7 bases are a match to TRBD1. CDR3 length: 13 amino acids. Trimming took 6 bases from V and 1 from J; bases not matched to a gene: 3. Germline-derived CDR1 and CDR2 are MNHEY and SMNVEV (reference sequence). DNA of the CDR3: TGTGCCAGCAGACGACAGGGTTCCTACGAGCAGTACTTC. Translating it yields CASRRQGSYEQYF.

This sequence joins TRBV2 and TRBJ2-5; D may be TRBD2 (5 bases). The CDR3 runs 15 residues. In germline, CDR1 is SNHLY, CDR2 FYNNEI. V was trimmed by 4 bases and J by 1 base, leaving 13 bases between them. CDR3 amino acids: CASSGSSGIQETQYF. DNA of the CDR3: TGTGCCAGCAGTGGCTCGAGCGGAATCCAAGAGACCCAGTACTTC.

This clone has more than one count but fewer than ten. This chain joins TRBV27 and TRBJ1-5, with D tentatively TRBD1 (5 bases). V dropped 6 bases and J dropped 5 bases, with 14 bases sitting between them. This CDR3 has 14 amino acids. Per the germline V gene, CDR1 is MNHEY and CDR2 is SMNVEV (reference sequence). CDR3 amino acids: CASSELQGYQPQHF. The CDR3 DNA sequence: TGTGCCAGCAGCGAACTTCAGGGCTATCAGCCCCAGCATTTT.

This clone appeared a few times. The chain links TRBV30 to TRBJ1-6, with D possibly TRBD1 on 5 matching bases. The CDR3 covers 12 residues. Germline V gene lookup returns CDR1 GTSNPN and CDR2 SVGIG (reference sequence). Trimming removed 3 bases at V and 9 bases at J, with 9 bases between. The CDR3 DNA reads TGTGCCTGGAGGTTGGGGGGTTCACCCCTCCACTTT. Its protein product is CAWRLGGSPLHF.

The chain combines TRBV11-1 with TRBJ1-5; D is unclear. This CDR3 spans 13 amino acids. The germline V and J ends were trimmed by 2 bases and 9 bases, with 11 bases remaining between them. Per the germline V gene, CDR1 is SGHAT and CDR2 is FQDESV (reference sequence). The CDR3 here is CASSLSEAGPQHF. DNA of the CDR3: TGTGCCAGCAGCTTAAGTGAAGCCGGGCCCCAGCATTTT.

V usage is TRBV2 and J usage is TRBJ1-1; possible D gene TRBD1, 6 bases. Trimming stripped 2 bases from V and 0 bases from J, with 13 bases between. This CDR3 region has 16 residues. Germline lookup yields CDR1 SNHLY and CDR2 FYNNEI. The CDR3 loop reads CASSELQGRLNTEAFF. The CDR3 coding sequence is TGTGCCAGCAGTGAACTCCAGGGGCGTCTGAACACTGAAGCTTTCTTT.

The chain couples TRBV5-6 to TRBJ2-7; TRBD1 might be the D (7 bases). Trimming removed 3 bases from V and 7 bases from J, with 11 bases in between. The length of the CDR3 is 12 residues. Germline loops: CDR1 SGHDT, CDR2 YYEEEE. The CDR3 protein is CASSSGGREQYF. CDR3 DNA: TGTGCCAGCAGCTCAGGGGGGAGGGAGCAGTACTTC. The full variable domain, rest sourced from reference TRBV5-6 and TRBJ2-7, is DAGVTQSPTHLIKTRGQQVTLRCSPKSGHDTVSWYQQALGQGPQFIFQYYEEEERQRGNFPDRFSGHQFPNYSSELNVNALLLGDSALYLCASSSGGREQYFGPGTRLTVT.

The CDR3 protein is CASTDGTGSTDTQYF. The CDR3 nucleotides are TGTGCCAGCACAGACGGGACGGGAAGCACAGATACGCAGTATTTT. This rearrangement joins TRBV18 to TRBJ2-3, with D possibly being TRBD1 or TRBD2 (5 bases each). V dropped 8 bases and J dropped 0 bases, with 15 bases sitting between them. CDR3 size: 15 residues. CDR1 and CDR2 from the germline V gene are KGHSH and LQKENI.

The chain recombines TRBV28 with TRBJ2-7, with 9 bases matching TRBD2. Trimming removed 6 bases from V and 5 bases from J; junction bases left unmatched: 8. There are 14 residues in the CDR3. In germline, CDR1 is MDHEN, CDR2 SYDVKM. The CDR3 is CASRSGTSRHEQYF. DNA of the CDR3: TGTGCCAGCAGATCCGGGACTAGCAGGCACGAGCAGTACTTC.

The CDR3 DNA reads as TGTGCCAGCAGCCCACAGGGCTCCGAGCAGTTCTTC. It specifies CASSPQGSEQFF. The chain recombines TRBV2 with TRBJ2-1; D may be TRBD1 (6 bases). V lost 6 bases to trimming and J lost 10 bases, with 13 bases between them. The germline V gene has CDR1 SNHLY and CDR2 FYNNEI. This CDR3 comprises 12 residues.

The chain joins TRBV30 to TRBJ1-2; the match to TRBD1 covers 10 bases. The CDR3 extends over 15 amino acids. J gave up 8 bases and V 0 bases, and 9 bases lay outside the gene matches. In germline, CDR1 is GTSNPN, CDR2 SVGIG (reference sequence). The CDR3 here is CAWSVGQGWFGGYTF. DNA of the CDR3: TGTGCCTGGAGTGTGGGACAGGGGTGGTTTGGAGGCTACACCTTC.